The entry below describes one TCR beta chain. The antigen is unknown. This entry is derived from a study of cytomegalovirus exposure and HLA in healthy donors. Turning to the study itself: The 95 to 150 validation repertoires, a later analysis reported, used the same platform as the 666 first-cohort repertoires.

Study-level results: Researchers catalogued 160 or so TCR beta chains as cytomegalovirus-associated. The tendency of first-cohort TCR clusters to co-occur in the roughly 130 validation repertoires was the finding of a later analysis. Most sequenced TCRs were rare (though some public TCRs occurred in many donors).

Libraries were prepared by immunoSEQ multiplex PCR; TCRdb keeps only in-frame clonotypes and omits some of them. This table holds around 400,000 clones, roughly 89% found once. This CDR3 comprises 18 residues. Germline V gene sequence: CDR1 MDHEN, CDR2 SYDVKM. V shed 3 bases and J shed 1 base, with 18 bases lying between them. The chain couples TRBV28 to TRBJ1-4; D is ambiguous. The receptor was derived from a young woman in good health and CMV-seronegative. Specimen: PBMCs. The CDR3 sequence is CASSLITSLAVTNEKLFF. In DNA form, the CDR3 reads TGTGCCAGCAGTTTGATAACATCGCTAGCAGTAACTAATGAAAAACTGTTTTTT.